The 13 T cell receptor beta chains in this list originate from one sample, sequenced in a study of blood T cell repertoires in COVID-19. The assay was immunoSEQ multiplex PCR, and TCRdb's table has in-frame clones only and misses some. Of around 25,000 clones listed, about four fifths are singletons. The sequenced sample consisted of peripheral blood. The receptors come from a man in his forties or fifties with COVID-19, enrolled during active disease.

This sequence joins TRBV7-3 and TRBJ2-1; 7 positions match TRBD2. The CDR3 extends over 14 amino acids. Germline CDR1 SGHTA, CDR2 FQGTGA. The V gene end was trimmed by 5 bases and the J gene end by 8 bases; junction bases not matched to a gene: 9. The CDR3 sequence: CASSVTGEGYEQFF. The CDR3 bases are TGTGCCAGCAGCGTTACTGGGGAGGGCTATGAGCAGTTCTTC.

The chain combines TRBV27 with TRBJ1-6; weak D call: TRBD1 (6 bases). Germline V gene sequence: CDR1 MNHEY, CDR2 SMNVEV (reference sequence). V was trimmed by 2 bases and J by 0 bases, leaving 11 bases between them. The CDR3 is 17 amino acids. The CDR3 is CASSLRGAGSYNSPLHF. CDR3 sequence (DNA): TGTGCCAGCAGTTTACGGGGGGCAGGCTCCTATAATTCACCCCTCCACTTT.

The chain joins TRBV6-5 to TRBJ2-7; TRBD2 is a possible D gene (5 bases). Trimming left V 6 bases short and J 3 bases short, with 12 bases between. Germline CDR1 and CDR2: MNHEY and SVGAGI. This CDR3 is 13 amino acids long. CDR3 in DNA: TGTGCCAGCAGCCACGGACTCCTCTACGAGCAGTACTTC. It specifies CASSHGLLYEQYF.

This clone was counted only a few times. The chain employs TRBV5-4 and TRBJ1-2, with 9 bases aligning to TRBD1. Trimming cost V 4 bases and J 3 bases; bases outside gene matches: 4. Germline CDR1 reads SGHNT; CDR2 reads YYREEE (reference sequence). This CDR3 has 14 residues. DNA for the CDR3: TGTGCCAGCAGCGGGAGACAGGGGGACTATGGCTACACCTTC. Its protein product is CASSGRQGDYGYTF.

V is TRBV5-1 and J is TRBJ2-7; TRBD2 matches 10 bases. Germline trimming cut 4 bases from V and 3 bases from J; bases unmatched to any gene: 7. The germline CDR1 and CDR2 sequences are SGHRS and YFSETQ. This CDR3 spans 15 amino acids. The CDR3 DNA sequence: TGCGCCAGCAGCGTCTTGCCTAGCGGGAGCTACGAGCAGTACTTC. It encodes CASSVLPSGSYEQYF.

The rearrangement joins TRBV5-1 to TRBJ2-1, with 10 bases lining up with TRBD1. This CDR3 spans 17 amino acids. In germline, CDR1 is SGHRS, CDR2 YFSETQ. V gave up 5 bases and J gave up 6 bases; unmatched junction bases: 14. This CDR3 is CASSSSPPGTGVNEQFF. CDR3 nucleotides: TGCGCCAGCAGTAGCTCTCCCCCCGGGACAGGGGTCAATGAGCAGTTCTTC.

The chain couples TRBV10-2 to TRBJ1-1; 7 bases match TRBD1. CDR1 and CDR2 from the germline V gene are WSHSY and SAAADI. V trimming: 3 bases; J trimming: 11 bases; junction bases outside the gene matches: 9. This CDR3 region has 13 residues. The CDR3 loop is CASSDLRGAAAFF. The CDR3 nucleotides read TGCGCCAGCAGTGATCTCAGGGGGGCGGCCGCTTTCTTT.

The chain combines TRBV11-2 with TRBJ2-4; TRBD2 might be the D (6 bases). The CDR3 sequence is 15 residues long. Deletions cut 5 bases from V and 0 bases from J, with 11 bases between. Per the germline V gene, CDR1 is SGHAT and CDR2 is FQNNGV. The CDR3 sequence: CASSLSGQAKNIQYF. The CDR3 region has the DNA TGTGCCAGCAGCCTAAGCGGGCAAGCCAAAAACATTCAGTACTTC.

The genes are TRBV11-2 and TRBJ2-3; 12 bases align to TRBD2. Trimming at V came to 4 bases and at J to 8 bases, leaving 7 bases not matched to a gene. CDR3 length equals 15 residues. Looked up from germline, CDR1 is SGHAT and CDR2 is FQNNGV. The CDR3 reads CASSSTSGRTATQYF. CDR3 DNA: TGTGCCAGCAGCTCGACTAGCGGGAGAACTGCTACGCAGTATTTT.

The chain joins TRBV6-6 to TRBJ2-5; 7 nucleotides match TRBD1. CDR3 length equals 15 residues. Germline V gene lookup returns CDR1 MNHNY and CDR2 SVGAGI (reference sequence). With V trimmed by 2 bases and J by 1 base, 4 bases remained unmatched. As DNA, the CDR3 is TGTGCCAGCAGTTACCGGACAGGCGGCCAAGAGACCCAGTACTTC. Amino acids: CASSYRTGGQETQYF.

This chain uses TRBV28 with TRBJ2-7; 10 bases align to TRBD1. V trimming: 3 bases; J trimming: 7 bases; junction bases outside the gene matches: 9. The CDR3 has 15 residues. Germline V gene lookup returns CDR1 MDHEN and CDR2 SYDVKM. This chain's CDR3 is CASSFWGTGVREQYF. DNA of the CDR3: TGTGCCAGCAGTTTCTGGGGGACAGGGGTGCGGGAGCAGTACTTC.

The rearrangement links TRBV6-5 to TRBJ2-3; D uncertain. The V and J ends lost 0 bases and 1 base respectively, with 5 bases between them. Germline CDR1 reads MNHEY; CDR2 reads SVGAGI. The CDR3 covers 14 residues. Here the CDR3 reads CASSYSLGTDTQYF. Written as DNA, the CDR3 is TGTGCCAGCAGTTACTCACTCGGCACAGATACGCAGTATTTT.

The CDR3 nucleotides are TGCGCCAGCAGTATCTCGGGCCAGGGCTATGGCTACACCTTC. Encoded protein: CASSISGQGYGYTF. The V and J genes are TRBV5-1 and TRBJ1-2; tentative D call: TRBD1 (5 bases). V was trimmed by 5 bases and J by 4 bases, leaving 15 bases between them. The germline V gene encodes CDR1 SGHRS and CDR2 YFSETQ. The CDR3 spans 14 residues.